The 5 T cell receptor beta chains reported below all come from one sample, sequenced in a study of metastatic and nonmetastatic thyroid tumors. All patients were treatment-naive before thyroid surgery. TCRdb re-clonotyped the PCR reads via MiXCR. Among roughly 16,000 clones listed, just over 30% were seen once. The sample taken for sequencing was blood. Receptors were obtained from a female donor with papillary thyroid cancer or a benign thyroid nodule (not recorded which). Some clones in this sample may be carry-over from other donors' samples.

The chain couples TRBV7-3 to TRBJ1-6; D may be TRBD1 (5 bases). The CDR3 is made up of 15 amino acids. Trimming took 3 bases from V and 9 from J, leaving 15 bases between them. Germline V gene data show CDR1 as SGHTA and CDR2 as FQGTGA. CDR3 residues: CASSLARGQGSPLHF. The CDR3 nucleotides read TGTGCCAGCAGCTTGGCGAGGGGCCAGGGTTCACCCCTCCACTTT. The full variable domain, completed using reference TRBV7-3 and TRBJ1-6, is GAGVSQTPSNKVTEKGKYVELRCDPISGHTALYWYRQSLGQGPEFLIYFQGTGAADDSGLPNDRFFAVRPEGSVSTLKIQRTERGDSAVYLCASSLARGQGSPLHFGNGTRLTVT.

This clone is medium-sized within its sample. The CDR3 region is CASSSGQGLAEAFF. DNA of the CDR3: TGTGCCAGCTCATCAGGACAGGGTTTGGCTGAAGCTTTCTTT. V gene TRBV18 combines with J gene TRBJ1-1; the match to TRBD1 covers 8 bases. Germline loops: CDR1 KGHSH, CDR2 LQKENI. This CDR3 comprises 14 residues. Trimming took 5 bases from V and 6 from J; bases not matched to a gene: 8. Supplemented by reference TRBV18 and TRBJ1-1, the full variable domain reads NAGVMQNPRHLVRRRGQEARLRCSPMKGHSHVYWYRQLPEEGLKFMVYLQKENIIDESGMPKERFSAEFPKEGPSILRIQQVVRGDSAAYFCASSSGQGLAEAFFGQGTRLTVV.

This clone was counted a few times. The V call is TRBV6-1, the J call TRBJ1-3; 7 bases are shared with TRBD1. There are 13 residues in the CDR3. CDR1 is MNHNS, CDR2 SASEGT, per germline. CDR3 nucleotides: TGTGTCACAACAGGGGACTCTGGAAACACCATATATTTT. It encodes CVTTGDSGNTIYF.

This clone was recorded at least ten times. This may stem from a read error, because a much larger clone lies one nucleotide away. The chain is built from TRBV5-5 and TRBJ2-2; D is possibly TRBD1 (5 bases). CDR3 length: 14 residues. The germline V gene encodes CDR1 SGHKS and CDR2 YYEKEE (reference sequence). CDR3 loop: CVSSFGHNTGELFF. CDR3 nucleotides: TGTGTCAGCAGCTTTGGACACAACACCGGGGAGCTGTTTTTT.

The chain employs TRBV7-3 and TRBJ1-4; 9 bases are a match to TRBD1. CDR1 SGHTA and CDR2 FQGTGA come from the germline V gene. This CDR3 contains 15 residues. V shed 5 bases, J shed 3 bases, and the junction held 4 bases outside the gene matches. The CDR3 here is CASSRQGGANEKLFF. The CDR3 coding sequence is TGTGCCAGCAGCCGACAGGGGGGAGCTAATGAAAAACTGTTTTTT.